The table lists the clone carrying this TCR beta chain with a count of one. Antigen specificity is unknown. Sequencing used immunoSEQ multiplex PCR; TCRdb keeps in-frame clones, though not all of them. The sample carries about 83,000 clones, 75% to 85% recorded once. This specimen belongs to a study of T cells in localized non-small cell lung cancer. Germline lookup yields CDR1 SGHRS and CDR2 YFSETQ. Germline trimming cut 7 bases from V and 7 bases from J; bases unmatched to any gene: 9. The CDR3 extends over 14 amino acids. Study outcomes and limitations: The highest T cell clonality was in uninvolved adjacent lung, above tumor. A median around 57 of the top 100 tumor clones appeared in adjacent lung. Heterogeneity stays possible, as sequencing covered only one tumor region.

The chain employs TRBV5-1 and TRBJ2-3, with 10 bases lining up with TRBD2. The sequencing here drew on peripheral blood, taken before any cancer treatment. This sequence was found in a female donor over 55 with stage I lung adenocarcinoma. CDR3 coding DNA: TGCGCCAGCCGCCTAGCGGGAGCCCAGTATACGCAGTATTTT. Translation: CASRLAGAQYTQYF. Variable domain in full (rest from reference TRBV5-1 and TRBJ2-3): KAGVTQTPRYLIKTRGQQVTLSCSPISGHRSVSWYQQTPGQGLQFLFEYFSETQRNKGNFPGRFSGRQFSNSRSEMNVSTLELGDSALYLCASRLAGAQYTQYFGPGTRLTVL.